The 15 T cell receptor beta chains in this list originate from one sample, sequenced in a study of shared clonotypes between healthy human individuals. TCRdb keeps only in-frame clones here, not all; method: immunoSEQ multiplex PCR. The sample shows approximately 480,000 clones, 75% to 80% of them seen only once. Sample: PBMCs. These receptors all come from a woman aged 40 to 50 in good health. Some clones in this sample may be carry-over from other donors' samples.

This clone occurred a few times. This CDR3 is CASRTTGPEQFF. Written as DNA, the CDR3 is TGTGCCAGCAGGACAACAGGGCCTGAGCAGTTCTTC. The V gene is TRBV6-1, the J gene TRBJ2-1; tentatively, D is TRBD1 (6 bases). The CDR3 contains 12 residues. Trimming removed 6 bases from V and 9 bases from J, with 12 bases in between. Germline V gives CDR1 MNHNS, CDR2 SASEGT.

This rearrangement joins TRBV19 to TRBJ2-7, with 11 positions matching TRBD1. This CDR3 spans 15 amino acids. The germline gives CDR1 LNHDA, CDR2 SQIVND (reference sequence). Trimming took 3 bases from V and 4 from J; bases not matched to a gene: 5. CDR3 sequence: CASSIRGQGAYEQYF. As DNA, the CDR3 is TGTGCCAGTAGTATCAGAGGACAGGGGGCATACGAGCAGTACTTC.

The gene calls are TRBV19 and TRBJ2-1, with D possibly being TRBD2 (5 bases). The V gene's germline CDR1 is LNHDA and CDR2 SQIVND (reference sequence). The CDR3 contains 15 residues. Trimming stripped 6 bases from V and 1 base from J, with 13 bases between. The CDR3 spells CASRVAGVSYNEQFF. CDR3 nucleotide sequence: TGTGCCAGTAGGGTGGCGGGTGTATCCTACAATGAGCAGTTCTTC.

The CDR3 coding sequence is TGCGCCAGCAGCCCGGGACAGGGAGATGAAAAACTGTTTTTT. It specifies CASSPGQGDEKLFF. The chain uses TRBV5-1 and TRBJ1-4; TRBD1 matches 9 bases. There are 14 residues in the CDR3. CDR1 and CDR2 (germline): SGHRS, YFSETQ. Trimming took 4 bases from V and 6 from J; bases not matched to a gene: 4.

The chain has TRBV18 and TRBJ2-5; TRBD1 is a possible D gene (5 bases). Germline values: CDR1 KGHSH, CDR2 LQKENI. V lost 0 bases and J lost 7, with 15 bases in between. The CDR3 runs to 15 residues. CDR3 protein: CASSPPGQERGTQYF. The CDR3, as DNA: TGTGCCAGCTCACCACCGGGGCAGGAAAGGGGGACCCAGTACTTC.

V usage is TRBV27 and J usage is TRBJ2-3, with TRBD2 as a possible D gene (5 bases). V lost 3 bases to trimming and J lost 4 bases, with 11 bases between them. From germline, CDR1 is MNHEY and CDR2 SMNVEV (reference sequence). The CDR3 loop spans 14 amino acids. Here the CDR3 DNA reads TGTGCCAGCAGTTTGGTGGGAGTGCCAGATACGCAGTATTTT. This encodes CASSLVGVPDTQYF.

The CDR3 loop is CASSMSGTNPIRQETQYF. CDR3 nucleotides: TGTGCCAGCTCCATGTCCGGGACTAACCCCATCAGGCAGGAGACCCAGTACTTC. This chain links TRBV18 with TRBJ2-5; 7 nucleotides match TRBD2. Germline CDR1 is KGHSH and CDR2 is LQKENI. CDR3 length: 18 amino acids. V shed 6 bases and J 5 bases; nucleotides not matched to a gene: 21.

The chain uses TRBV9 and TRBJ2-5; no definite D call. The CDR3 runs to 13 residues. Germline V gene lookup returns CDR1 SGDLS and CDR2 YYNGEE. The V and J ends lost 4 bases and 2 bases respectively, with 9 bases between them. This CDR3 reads CASSLQWQETQYF. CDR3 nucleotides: TGTGCCAGCAGCCTTCAGTGGCAAGAGACCCAGTACTTC.

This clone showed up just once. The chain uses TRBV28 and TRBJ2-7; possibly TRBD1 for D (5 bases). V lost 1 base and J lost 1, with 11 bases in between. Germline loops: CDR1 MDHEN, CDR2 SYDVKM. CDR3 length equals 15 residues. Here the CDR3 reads CASSLSGLRSYEQYF. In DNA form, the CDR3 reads TGTGCCAGCAGTTTATCAGGGTTGAGGTCCTACGAGCAGTACTTC.

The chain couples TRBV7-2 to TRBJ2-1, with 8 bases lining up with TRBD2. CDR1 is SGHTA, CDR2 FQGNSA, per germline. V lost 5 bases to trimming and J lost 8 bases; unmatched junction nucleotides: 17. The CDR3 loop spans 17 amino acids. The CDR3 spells CASSGPLVGSGSHEQFF. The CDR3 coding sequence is TGTGCCAGCAGCGGACCACTAGTAGGGAGCGGGAGCCATGAGCAGTTCTTC.

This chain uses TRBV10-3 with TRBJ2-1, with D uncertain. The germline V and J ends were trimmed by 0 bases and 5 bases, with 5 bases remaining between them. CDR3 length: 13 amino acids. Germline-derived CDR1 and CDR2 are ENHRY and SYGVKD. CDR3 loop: CAISESVDNEQFF. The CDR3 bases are TGTGCCATCAGTGAGTCAGTGGACAATGAGCAGTTCTTC.

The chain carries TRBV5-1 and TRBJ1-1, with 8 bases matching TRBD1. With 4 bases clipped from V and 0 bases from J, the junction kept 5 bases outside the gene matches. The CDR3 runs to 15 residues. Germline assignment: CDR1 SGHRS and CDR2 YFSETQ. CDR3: CASSTGGDMNTEAFF. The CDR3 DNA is TGCGCCAGCAGCACAGGGGGAGACATGAACACTGAAGCTTTCTTT.

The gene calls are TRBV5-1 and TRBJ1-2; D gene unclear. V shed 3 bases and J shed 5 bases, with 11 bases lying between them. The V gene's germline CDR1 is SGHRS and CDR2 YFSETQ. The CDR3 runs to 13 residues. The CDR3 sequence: CASSSVPEYGYTF. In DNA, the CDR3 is TGCGCCAGCAGCTCCGTACCGGAATATGGCTACACCTTC.

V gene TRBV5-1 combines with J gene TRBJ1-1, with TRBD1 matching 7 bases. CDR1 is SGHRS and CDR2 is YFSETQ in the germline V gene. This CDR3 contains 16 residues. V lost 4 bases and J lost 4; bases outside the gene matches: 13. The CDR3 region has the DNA TGCGCCAGCAGCCTCTCCGGGACAGAGAGGGGCACTGAAGCTTTCTTT. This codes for CASSLSGTERGTEAFF.

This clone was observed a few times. Written as DNA, the CDR3 is TGCGCCAGCAGCTTGACAGGGGAGGACACTGAAGCTTTCTTT. Its protein product is CASSLTGEDTEAFF. The chain recombines TRBV5-1 with TRBJ1-1; 7 nucleotides agree with TRBD1. This CDR3 is built from 14 residues. From germline, CDR1 is SGHRS and CDR2 YFSETQ. V shed 1 base and J 3 bases; nucleotides not matched to a gene: 3.